Listed below are T cell receptor beta chains from one sample, sequenced in a study of beta chain features in type 1 diabetes. Method: immunoSEQ multiplex PCR; TCRdb's copy keeps in-frame clones and lacks some. The sample consists of approximately 140,000 clones, about 7% of them appearing once. The sample was central memory CD4+ T cells from blood. These TCRs come from a young woman in good health. The CDR3 runs from the conserved cysteine through the conserved F or W. D genes are given only for firm matches. Size tells how often a clone was seen (once, few, many) or the class of an expanded clone, and some rows leave it out.

size: few
J: TRBJ2-5
V: TRBV7-8
D: .
DNA: TGTGCCAGCAGCTTTTCGCAGGAGACCCAGTACTTC
CDR3: CASSFSQETQYF

size: few
J: TRBJ2-1
V: TRBV4-2
D: .
DNA: TGTGCCAGCAGCCAAGAGTCAAGCGCCTCCTACAATGAGCAGTTCTTC
CDR3: CASSQESSASYNEQFF

size: few
J: TRBJ2-5
V: TRBV7-2
D: .
DNA: TGTGCCAGCAGCCTCTCCTCCCAGACCCAGTACTTC
CDR3: CASSLSSQTQYF

size: .
J: TRBJ1-1
V: TRBV5-1
D: .
DNA: TGCGCCAGCAGCGGCCTAACAGCGAACACTGAAGCTTTCTTT
CDR3: CASSGLTANTEAFF

size: many
J: TRBJ2-1
V: TRBV7-2
D: TRBD2
DNA: TGTGCCAGCAGCTTAGGGGGGACTAGCGGGAGATATGAGCAGTTCTTC
CDR3: CASSLGGTSGRYEQFF

size: few
J: TRBJ2-1
V: TRBV5-1
D: .
DNA: TGCGCCAGCAGCTTGGTCCAGGGGTGGAATGAGCAGTTCTTC
CDR3: CASSLVQGWNEQFF

size: .
J: TRBJ2-1
V: TRBV5-1
D: .
DNA: TGCGCCAGCAGCTTGAGCCCAGGTGAGGGCAATGAGCAGTTCTTC
CDR3: CASSLSPGEGNEQFF

size: .
J: TRBJ2-5
V: TRBV6-6
D: .
DNA: TGTGCCAGCAGTTTGAGACAGGAGGAGACCCAGTACTTC
CDR3: CASSLRQEETQYF

size: few
J: TRBJ2-1
V: TRBV29-1
D: TRBD1
DNA: TGCAGCGCCGACTGGTTAGGACAGGGTTACAATGAGCAGTTCTTC
CDR3: CSADWLGQGYNEQFF

size: .
J: TRBJ1-1
V: TRBV2
D: .
DNA: TGTGCCAGCAGGGAACGAGAACAGAGGAACACTGAAGCTTTCTTT
CDR3: CASREREQRNTEAFF

size: many
J: TRBJ1-1
V: TRBV27
D: TRBD1
DNA: TGTGCCAGCAGTCGTACCGGGACAGGGAACACTGAAGCTTTCTTT
CDR3: CASSRTGTGNTEAFF

size: .
J: TRBJ1-1
V: TRBV10-3
D: .
DNA: TGTGCCAGCAGTTACAAGTGGGGACAGAACACTGAAGCTTTCTTT
CDR3: CASSYKWGQNTEAFF

size: many
J: TRBJ1-4
V: TRBV4-3
D: .
DNA: TGCGCCAGCAGCCAAGGTAGAGGTCAGAATGAAAAACTGTTTTTT
CDR3: CASSQGRGQNEKLFF

size: .
J: TRBJ2-3
V: TRBV28
D: .
DNA: TGTGCCAGCAGTTTTGGTGGCCCCACAGATACGCAGTATTTT
CDR3: CASSFGGPTDTQYF

size: many
J: TRBJ2-5
V: TRBV2
D: TRBD1
DNA: TGTGCCAGCAGACAGGGGGCGCAAGAGACCCAGTACTTC
CDR3: CASRQGAQETQYF

size: .
J: TRBJ2-5
V: TRBV19
D: TRBD1
DNA: TGTGCCAGTAGTGCTGGACAGGGGAAAGAGACCCAGTACTTC
CDR3: CASSAGQGKETQYF

size: few
J: TRBJ2-3
V: TRBV4-3
D: TRBD2
DNA: TGCGCCAGCAGCCAAGTACGGCTAGCGGAGACCTACACAGATACGCAGTATTTT
CDR3: CASSQVRLAETYTDTQYF

size: .
J: TRBJ2-3
V: TRBV30
D: .
DNA: TGTGCTGCCCTCACAGGAGCCCTTAGCACAGATACGCAGTATTTT
CDR3: CAALTGALSTDTQYF

size: few
J: TRBJ1-1
V: TRBV2
D: .
DNA: TGTGCCAGCAGTGTTCTGAGAGAGACTGAAGCTTTCTTT
CDR3: CASSVLRETEAFF

size: many
J: TRBJ2-5
V: TRBV30
D: TRBD2
DNA: TGTGCCGGCGGGAGGGGGCCCCAGTACTTC
CDR3: CAGGRGPQYF

size: few
J: TRBJ2-1
V: TRBV7-9
D: TRBD2
DNA: TGTGCCAGCAGCTCCTTTTTTGGTAGCGGGAGGGTTAATGAGCAGTTCTTC
CDR3: CASSSFFGSGRVNEQFF

size: few
J: TRBJ2-5
V: TRBV6-5
D: .
DNA: TGTGCCAGCAGTGGAGGACAGCAAGAGACCCAGTACTTC
CDR3: CASSGGQQETQYF

size: few
J: TRBJ1-1
V: TRBV7-9
D: .
DNA: TGTGCCAGCAGCTTAGGAGCGAACACTGAAGCTTTCTTT
CDR3: CASSLGANTEAFF

size: .
J: TRBJ2-5
V: TRBV7-2
D: .
DNA: TGTGCCAGCAGTTTCACCGACAGGACGGTACAAGAGACCCAGTACTTC
CDR3: CASSFTDRTVQETQYF

size: few
J: TRBJ1-2
V: TRBV28
D: .
DNA: TGTGCCAGCAGTTTCACAGGGAGTAGGTATGGCTACACCTTC
CDR3: CASSFTGSRYGYTF

size: few
J: TRBJ1-2
V: TRBV2
D: .
DNA: TGTGCCAGCAGTGAAGACAGGTATGGCTACACCTTC
CDR3: CASSEDRYGYTF

size: few
J: TRBJ2-7
V: TRBV7-2
D: .
DNA: TGTGCCAGCAGCTTAGGCTACTACGAGCAGTACTTC
CDR3: CASSLGYYEQYF

size: few
J: TRBJ2-7
V: TRBV9
D: TRBD2
DNA: TGTGCCAGCAGCGTAGGACTAGCGGACTCCTACGAGCAGTACTTC
CDR3: CASSVGLADSYEQYF

size: .
J: TRBJ1-2
V: TRBV6-1
D: TRBD1
DNA: TGTGCCAGCACCGGGACAGGGAGGAACTATGGCTACACCTTC
CDR3: CASTGTGRNYGYTF

size: .
J: TRBJ1-4
V: TRBV18
D: .
DNA: TGTGCCAGCTCAAGACAAGACGGTCAAGGTGAAAAACTGTTTTTT
CDR3: CASSRQDGQGEKLFF

size: .
J: TRBJ2-5
V: TRBV6-5
D: TRBD1
DNA: TGTGCCAGCAGGACCAGGGGGTCCGAGACCCAGTACTTC
CDR3: CASRTRGSETQYF

size: few
J: TRBJ2-6
V: TRBV4-3
D: TRBD2
DNA: TGCGCCAGCAGCCAAGGCTCGATAGGGAGGGCTGGGGCCAACGTCCTGACTTTC
CDR3: CASSQGSIGRAGANVLTF

size: .
J: TRBJ2-3
V: TRBV28
D: .
DNA: TGTGCCAGCAGTTCCCCAGGGGGCACAGATACGCAGTATTTT
CDR3: CASSSPGGTDTQYF

size: .
J: TRBJ2-5
V: TRBV2
D: TRBD2
DNA: TGTGCCAGCAGTGAGGGTAGCGGGAGTCGTTCTCAAGAGACCCAGTACTTC
CDR3: CASSEGSGSRSQETQYF

size: few
J: TRBJ2-7
V: TRBV5-6
D: .
DNA: TGTGCCAGCAGCTTGGCGCGCGACGAGCAGTACTTC
CDR3: CASSLARDEQYF

size: .
J: TRBJ1-1
V: TRBV5-4
D: .
DNA: TGTGCCAGCAGCTCGCCGGGGGTACCGTCCTCCACTGAAGCTTTCTTT
CDR3: CASSSPGVPSSTEAFF

size: .
J: TRBJ2-1
V: TRBV5-1
D: TRBD2
DNA: TGCGCCAGCAGCTTACAACTAGCGGGAAACAACAATGAGCAGTTCTTC
CDR3: CASSLQLAGNNNEQFF

size: few
J: TRBJ2-1
V: TRBV7-8
D: .
DNA: TGTGCCAGCAGCGGACAGAAATACAATGAGCAGTTCTTC
CDR3: CASSGQKYNEQFF

size: few
J: TRBJ2-5
V: TRBV5-6
D: TRBD2
DNA: TGTGCCAGCAGCTTCTTAGGGGCTAGCGGGGAAGAGACCCAGTACTTC
CDR3: CASSFLGASGEETQYF

size: many
J: TRBJ2-7
V: TRBV7-9
D: TRBD2
DNA: TGTGCCAGCGTACTAGCGGGAGTTTCCGAGCAGTACTTC
CDR3: CASVLAGVSEQYF

size: few
J: TRBJ2-7
V: TRBV6-6
D: TRBD1
DNA: TGTGCCAGCAGCCCGGGACAGGGGGTATACGAGCAGTACTTC
CDR3: CASSPGQGVYEQYF